The rows below give T cell receptor beta chains drawn from one sample of a study of T cell changes during pregnancy in multiple sclerosis. The assay was immunoSEQ multiplex PCR, and TCRdb's table has in-frame clones only and misses some. The sample shows some 77,000 clones, just over 90% of them seen only once. Sequencing used peripheral blood, obtained in the second trimester of pregnancy. The receptors stem from a female donor in good health, enrolled as a control in a pregnancy study. CDR3s include the opening cysteine and the closing phenylalanine or tryptophan. D genes are given only for firm matches. Clone sizes are given selectively: once, few, many, or a class where the clone is expanded.

D gene,V gene,J gene,clone size,CDR3 DNA,CDR3 protein
.,TRBV2,TRBJ1-2,few,TGTGCCAGCAGTGAATATTGGGGGGAGGGCTACACCTTC,CASSEYWGEGYTF
.,TRBV18,TRBJ1-6,.,TGTGCCAGCTCCGGGAGCTCCTATAATTCACCCCTCCACTTT,CASSGSSYNSPLHF
TRBD1,TRBV25-1,TRBJ1-2,.,TGTGCCAGCAGTGCGGACAGGGGGGGTTGGGACTATGGCTACACCTTC,CASSADRGGWDYGYTF
.,TRBV30,TRBJ2-3,.,TGTGCCTGGAGTGTGAGGCGGAGCATCACAGATACGCAGTATTTT,CAWSVRRSITDTQYF
.,TRBV11-1,TRBJ2-2,.,TGTGCCAGCAGCACCGACACGCGGGAGCTGTTTTTT,CASSTDTRELFF
.,TRBV7-3,TRBJ2-1,.,TGTGCCAGCAGCTTATCAGGCGGACTGTCTCTTTACAATGAGCAGTTCTTC,CASSLSGGLSLYNEQFF
.,TRBV14,TRBJ2-3,.,TGTGCCAGCAGCCAAGATGGAGGACAGAGCACAGATACGCAGTATTTT,CASSQDGGQSTDTQYF
.,TRBV11-2,TRBJ1-2,.,TGTGCCAGCAGCTTAGGGGCGTCGGTAGTGAACTATGGCTACACCTTC,CASSLGASVVNYGYTF
.,TRBV5-1,TRBJ2-7,.,TGCGCCAGCAGCTTGGTCGCAGGCTCTTTATCCTACGAGCAGTACTTC,CASSLVAGSLSYEQYF
TRBD1,TRBV4-2,TRBJ1-4,.,TGTGCCAGCAGCCACATGGAGACAGGGGCTAGTGAAAAACTGTTTTTT,CASSHMETGASEKLFF